This TCR beta chain was found in a study of T cell responses to AZD1222 COVID-19 vaccine. Study-level findings and limits: Rises in breadth and depth of Spike-specific TCRs came after two AZD1222 doses. The sample set comprised mostly white British donors with more females, and clonal diversity was possibly underestimated.

Assay: immunoSEQ multiplex PCR; the TCRdb copy retains only in-frame clones and omits some. Here the sample spans tens of thousands of clones, about nine tenths being singletons. Of note for this clone: What it binds is unknown.

The specimen comprised peripheral blood, sampled on day 0 of AZD1222 vaccination. The receptor's source is an adult in good health.

Here the CDR3 DNA reads TGTGCCAGCAGCTTCCTAACACAGGCACGTTGGAATTGTAACTATGGCTACACCTTC. It specifies CASSFLTQARWNCNYGYTF. This rearrangement joins TRBV11-3 to TRBJ1-2, with D perhaps TRBD1 (5 bases). The CDR3 is 19 amino acids. V gave up 3 bases and J gave up 1 base, with 24 bases separating them. The germline V gene encodes CDR1 SGHNT and CDR2 YENEEA.